The rows below give T cell receptor beta chains drawn from one sample of a study of T-cell reconstitution after alpha-beta-depleted transplantation in children. TCRdb reanalysed the PCR reads using MiXCR and keeps one entry per CDR3 protein. The sample contains 300,000 to 400,000 distinct CDR3 sequences, roughly 13% of which appear only once. The sample here was PBMCs, taken from the stem cell graft. These receptors were collected from a human donor who donated a stem cell graft to a child with Fanconi anemia. CDR3s leave out the opening cysteine and the closing phenylalanine or tryptophan.

v_call cdr3_aa
TRBV29-1 SVEDRGQNEQF
TRBV6-8 ASSRADGQGRTDTQY
TRBV5-5 ASRRGEETQY
TRBV7-9 ASSLAAGRNEQF
TRBV5-1 ASSPDPSSTDTQY
TRBV2 ASSGTGGNQPQH
TRBV3-1 ASSQAGRGTEAF
TRBV7-9 ASSPRQGAFVTGELF
TRBV2 ASTGAGTNYGYT
TRBV5-1 ASSSSATNEKLF
TRBV5-1 ASSLQSSYNEQF
TRBV5-5 ASSLAGQPPMTQH
TRBV27 ASSLSQGRTEAF
TRBV5-6 ASSKPSGGAFEQY
TRBV18 ASSPRGQGGSDTQY
TRBV20-1 SASHTGGWDTQY
TRBV12-3/TRBV12-4 ASSRTASNQPQH
TRBV7-7 ASSSTVSSYEQY
TRBV4-2 ASSPTRQGSSSSTDTQY
TRBV5-6 ASSPLAGLAYEQY
TRBV19 ATASDTQY
TRBV29-1 SVELPVTDTQY
TRBV19 ASSITGQGFSPLH